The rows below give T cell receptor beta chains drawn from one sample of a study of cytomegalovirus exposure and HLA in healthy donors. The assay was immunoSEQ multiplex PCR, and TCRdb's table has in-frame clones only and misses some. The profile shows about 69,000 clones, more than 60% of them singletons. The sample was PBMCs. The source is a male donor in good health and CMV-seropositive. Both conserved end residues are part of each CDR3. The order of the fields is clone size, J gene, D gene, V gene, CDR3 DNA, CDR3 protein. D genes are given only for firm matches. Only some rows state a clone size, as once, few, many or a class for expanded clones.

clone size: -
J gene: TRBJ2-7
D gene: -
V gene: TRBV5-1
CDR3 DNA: TGCGCCAGCAGACGCTTGGAGGCCTTGGGCTCCTACGAGCAGTACTTC
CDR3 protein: CASRRLEALGSYEQYF

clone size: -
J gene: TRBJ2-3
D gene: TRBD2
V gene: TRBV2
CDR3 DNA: TGTGCCAGCAACGTGGGGGGGGAATGGGTCACAGATACGCAGTATTTT
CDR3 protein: CASNVGGEWVTDTQYF

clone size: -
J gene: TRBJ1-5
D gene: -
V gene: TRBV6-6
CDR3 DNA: TGTGCCAGCAGTTACGACTCTGGGCAGCCCCAGCATTTT
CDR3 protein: CASSYDSGQPQHF

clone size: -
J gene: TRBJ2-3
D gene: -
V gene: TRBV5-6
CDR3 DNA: TGTGCCAGCAGCACACAAGGGGCGGCCCGCACAGATACGCAGTATTTT
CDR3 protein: CASSTQGAARTDTQYF

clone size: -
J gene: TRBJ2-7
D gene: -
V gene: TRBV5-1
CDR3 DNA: TGCGCCAGCAGCTTGGAGGGCGGGCCCATCTACGAGCAGTACTTC
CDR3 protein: CASSLEGGPIYEQYF

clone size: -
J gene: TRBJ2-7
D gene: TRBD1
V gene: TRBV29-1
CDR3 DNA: TGCAGCGTCCTTGGACAGGGCAACGAGCAGTACTTC
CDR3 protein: CSVLGQGNEQYF

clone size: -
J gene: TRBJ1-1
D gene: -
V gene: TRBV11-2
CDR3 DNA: TGTGCCAGCAGCTTAGACGCTTGGAGTGAAGCTTTCTTT
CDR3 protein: CASSLDAWSEAFF

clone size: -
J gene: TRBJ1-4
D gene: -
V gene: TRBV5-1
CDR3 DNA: TGCGCCAGCAGCTTCGCGGGGGTCGCAACTAATGAAAAACTGTTTTTT
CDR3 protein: CASSFAGVATNEKLFF

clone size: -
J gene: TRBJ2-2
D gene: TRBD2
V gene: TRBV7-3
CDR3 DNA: TGTGCCAGCAGCTTGTCCGCGGGACTAGCGACCGGGGAGCTGTTTTTT
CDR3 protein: CASSLSAGLATGELFF

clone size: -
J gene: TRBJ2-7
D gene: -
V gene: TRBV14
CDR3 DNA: TGTGCCAGCAGCCCCAGCCCACGGGGCTCCTACGAGCAGTACTTC
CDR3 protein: CASSPSPRGSYEQYF

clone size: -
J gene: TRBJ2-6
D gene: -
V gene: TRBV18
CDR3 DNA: TGTGCCAGCTCACCGTTAGAACAGGCTGGGGCCAACGTCCTGACTTTC
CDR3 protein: CASSPLEQAGANVLTF

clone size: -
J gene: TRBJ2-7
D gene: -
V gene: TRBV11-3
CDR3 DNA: TGTGCCAGCAGCTTATTAAACGAGCAGTACTTC
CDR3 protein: CASSLLNEQYF

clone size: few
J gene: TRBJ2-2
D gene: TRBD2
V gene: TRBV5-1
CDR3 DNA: TGCGCCAGCAGCTGGGGACTAGCTATCACCGGGGAGCTGTTTTTT
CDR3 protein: CASSWGLAITGELFF

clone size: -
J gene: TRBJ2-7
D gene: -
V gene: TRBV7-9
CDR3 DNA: TGTGCCAGCAGCTTCTACACTCAGGGGCTGAGTGAGCAGTACTTC
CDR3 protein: CASSFYTQGLSEQYF

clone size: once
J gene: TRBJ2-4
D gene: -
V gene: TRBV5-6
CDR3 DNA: TGTGCCAGCAGCTTGTTCGACAGAGAAAACATTCAGTACTTC
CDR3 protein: CASSLFDRENIQYF

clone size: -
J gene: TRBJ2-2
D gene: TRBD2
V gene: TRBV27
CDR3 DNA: TGTGCCAGCAGGCCACTAGCGGGAGCGGTGGAGCTGTTTTTT
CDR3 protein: CASRPLAGAVELFF

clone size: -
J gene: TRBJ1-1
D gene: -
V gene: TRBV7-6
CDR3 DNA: TGTGCCAGCAGCCCCGGGAGTGGGCCCACTGAAGCTTTCTTT
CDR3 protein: CASSPGSGPTEAFF

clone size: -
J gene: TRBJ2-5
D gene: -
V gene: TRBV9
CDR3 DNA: TGTGCCAGCAGCGTAGGCGGGACGAGGGAGACCCAGTACTTC
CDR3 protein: CASSVGGTRETQYF

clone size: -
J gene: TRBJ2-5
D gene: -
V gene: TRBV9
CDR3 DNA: TGTGCCAGCAGCGCCCGGCTAGCTCAAGAGACCCAGTACTTC
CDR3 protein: CASSARLAQETQYF

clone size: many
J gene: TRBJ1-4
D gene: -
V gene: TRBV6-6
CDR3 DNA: TGTGCCAGCGGGGCGCCTAATGAAAAACTGTTTTTT
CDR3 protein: CASGAPNEKLFF

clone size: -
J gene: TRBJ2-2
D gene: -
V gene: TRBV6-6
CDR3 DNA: TGTGCCAGCAGTTACACGAGCGACACCGGGGAGCTGTTTTTT
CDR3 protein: CASSYTSDTGELFF

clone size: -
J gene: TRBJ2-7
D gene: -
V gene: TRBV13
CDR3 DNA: TGTGCCAGCAGCCTCCGGACTAACTACGAGCAGTACTTC
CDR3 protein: CASSLRTNYEQYF

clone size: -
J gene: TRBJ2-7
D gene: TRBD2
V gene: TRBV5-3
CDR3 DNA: TGTGCCAGAGCAGAGGTAGCGGGGGAAGAGCAGTACTTC
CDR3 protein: CARAEVAGEEQYF

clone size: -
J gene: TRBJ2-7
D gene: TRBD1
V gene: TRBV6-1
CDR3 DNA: TGTGCCAGCAGTGGGCTGGGGACAGACCTCTTCTACGAGCAGTACTTC
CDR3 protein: CASSGLGTDLFYEQYF

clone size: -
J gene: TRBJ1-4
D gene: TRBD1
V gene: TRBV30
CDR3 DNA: TGTGCCTGGAGTGTACTGGGACAGGGAGGTGAAAAACTGTTTTTT
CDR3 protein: CAWSVLGQGGEKLFF

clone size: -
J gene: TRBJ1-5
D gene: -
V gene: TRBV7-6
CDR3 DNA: TGTGCCAGCAGCCCGAAAGCGGCGTATAGCAATCAGCCCCAGCATTTT
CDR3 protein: CASSPKAAYSNQPQHF

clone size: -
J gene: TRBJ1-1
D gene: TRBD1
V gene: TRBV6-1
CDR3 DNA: TGTGCCAGCAGTGAAAGGGGGACAGGGAAGAACACTGAAGCTTTCTTT
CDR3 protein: CASSERGTGKNTEAFF

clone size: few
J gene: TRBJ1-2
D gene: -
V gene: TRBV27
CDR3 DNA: TGTGCCAGCACTCCCGCAGGGTTCGGCTATGGCTACACCTTC
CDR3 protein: CASTPAGFGYGYTF

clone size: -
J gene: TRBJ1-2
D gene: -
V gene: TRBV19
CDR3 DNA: TGTGCCACCGAAAACGGGAACTATGGCTACACCTTC
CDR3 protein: CATENGNYGYTF

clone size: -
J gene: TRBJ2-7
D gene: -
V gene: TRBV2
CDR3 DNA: TGTGCCAGCAGTGTTGCGGGCTACGAGCAGTACTTC
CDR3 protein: CASSVAGYEQYF

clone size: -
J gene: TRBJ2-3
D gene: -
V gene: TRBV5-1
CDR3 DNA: TGCGCCAGCAGCCCGACAAGACAGCGTAGCACAGATACGCAGTATTTT
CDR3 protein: CASSPTRQRSTDTQYF

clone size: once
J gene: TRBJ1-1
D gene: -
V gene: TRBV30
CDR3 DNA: TGTGCCTGGAGTGTACGGGACATCCGCTTTGGTGAAGCTTTCTTT
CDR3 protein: CAWSVRDIRFGEAFF

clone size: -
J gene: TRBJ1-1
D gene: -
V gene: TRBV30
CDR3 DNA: TGTGCCTGGAGTGGGAAATCGACAGGGAACACTGAAGCTTTCTTT
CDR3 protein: CAWSGKSTGNTEAFF

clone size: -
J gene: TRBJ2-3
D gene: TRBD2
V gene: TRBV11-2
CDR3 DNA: TGTGCCAGCAGCTTTTCCTGGCTAGCGGGAGGGCTAGATACGCAGTATTTT
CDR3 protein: CASSFSWLAGGLDTQYF

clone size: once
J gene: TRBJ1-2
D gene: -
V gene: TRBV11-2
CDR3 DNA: TGTGCCAGCAGCCGGGAGAACTATGGCTACACCTTC
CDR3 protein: CASSRENYGYTF

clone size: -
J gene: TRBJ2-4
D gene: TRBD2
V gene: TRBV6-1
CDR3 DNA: TGTGCCAGCAGTGAGACTAGCGGTCTAGCCAAAAACATTCAGTACTTC
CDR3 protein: CASSETSGLAKNIQYF

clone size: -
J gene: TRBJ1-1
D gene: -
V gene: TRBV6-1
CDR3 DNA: TGTGCCAGCCGGTTGACGCAGGGCAAAGTTGCTTTCTTT
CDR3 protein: CASRLTQGKVAFF

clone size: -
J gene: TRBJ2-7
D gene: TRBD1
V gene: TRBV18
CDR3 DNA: TGTGCCAGCTCACCACTTGGACAGGGATATTACGAGCAGTACTTC
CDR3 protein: CASSPLGQGYYEQYF

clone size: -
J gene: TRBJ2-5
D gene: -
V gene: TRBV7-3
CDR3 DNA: TGTGCCAGCAGCTTGGTGGGGGGAGAGACTCAGTACTTC
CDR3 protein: CASSLVGGETQYF

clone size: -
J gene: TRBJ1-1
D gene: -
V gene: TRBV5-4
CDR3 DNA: TGTGCCAGCAGCTTGTTCTTCCCGAACACTGAAGCTTTCTTT
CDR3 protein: CASSLFFPNTEAFF

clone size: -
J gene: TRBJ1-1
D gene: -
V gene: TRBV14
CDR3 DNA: TGTGCCAGCAGCCAAGCTTGGTCGGGGAACACTGAAGCTTTCTTT
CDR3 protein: CASSQAWSGNTEAFF

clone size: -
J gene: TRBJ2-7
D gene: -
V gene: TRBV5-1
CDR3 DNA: TGCGCCAGCAGCTTCACAGGCTACGAGCAGTACTTC
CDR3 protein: CASSFTGYEQYF

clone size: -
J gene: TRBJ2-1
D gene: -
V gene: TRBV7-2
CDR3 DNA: TGTGCCAGCAGCCTTGCCGCGGGTGAGCAGTTCTTC
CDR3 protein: CASSLAAGEQFF